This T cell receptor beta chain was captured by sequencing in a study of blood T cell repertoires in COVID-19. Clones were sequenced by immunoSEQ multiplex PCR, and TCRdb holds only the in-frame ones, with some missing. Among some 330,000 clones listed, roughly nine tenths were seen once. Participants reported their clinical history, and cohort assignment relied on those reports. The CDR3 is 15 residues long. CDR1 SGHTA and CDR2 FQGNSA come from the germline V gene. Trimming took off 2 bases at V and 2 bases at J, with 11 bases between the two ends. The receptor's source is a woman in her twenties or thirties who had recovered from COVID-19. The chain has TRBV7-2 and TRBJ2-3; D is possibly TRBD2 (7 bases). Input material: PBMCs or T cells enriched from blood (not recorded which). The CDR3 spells CASSLRAGATDTQYF. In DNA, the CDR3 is TGTGCCAGCAGCTTAAGGGCGGGGGCCACAGATACGCAGTATTTT.